These 14 T cell receptor beta chains came from one sample sequenced in a study of blood T cell repertoires in COVID-19. Only in-frame clones appear in the TCRdb table, and some are missing; sequencing was by immunoSEQ multiplex PCR. The sample records around 260,000 clones, less than 90% being singletons. The sample taken for sequencing was peripheral blood. The receptors shown here come from a man aged 55 to 70 with acute or convalescent COVID-19.

The rearrangement joins TRBV9 to TRBJ1-3; D may be TRBD1 (5 bases). V was pared by 4 bases and J by 4 bases, with 6 bases between. CDR1 is SGDLS, CDR2 YYNGEE, per germline. The CDR3 runs 12 residues. CDR3 residues: CASSPGGNTIYF. The DNA of the CDR3 is TGTGCCAGCAGCCCAGGGGGAAACACCATATATTTT.

The DNA for the CDR3 is TGTGCCAGCAGTTTTCTCCCAGTCACCACCTACGAGCAGTACTTC. It yields the protein CASSFLPVTTYEQYF. The V gene is TRBV28, the J gene TRBJ2-7, with D unresolved. V was pared by 3 bases and J by 2 bases, with 14 bases between. The CDR3 is made up of 15 amino acids. Germline CDR1 and CDR2: MDHEN and SYDVKM. Drawing the rest from reference TRBV28 and TRBJ2-7, the complete variable domain is DVKVTQSSRYLVKRTGEKVFLECVQDMDHENMFWYRQDPGLGLRLIYFSYDVKMKEKGDIPEGYSVSREKKERFSLILESASTNQTSMYLCASSFLPVTTYEQYFGPGTRLTVT.

J is TRBJ2-5 and V is TRBV7-9; D unclear. The CDR3 extends over 14 amino acids. V was pared by 7 bases and J by 3 bases, with 15 bases between. The germline V gene has CDR1 SEHNR and CDR2 FQNEAQ (reference sequence). This CDR3 is CASTSPVHEETQYF. For the CDR3, the DNA is TGTGCCAGCACTTCTCCGGTTCATGAAGAGACCCAGTACTTC.

Only one count was recorded for this clone. V is TRBV7-9 and J is TRBJ2-7; no firm D call. The CDR3 contains 14 residues. From germline, CDR1 is SEHNR and CDR2 FQNEAQ (reference sequence). Deletions cut 4 bases from V and 0 bases from J, with 10 bases between. CDR3 sequence: CASSSVQDSYEQYF. DNA of the CDR3: TGTGCCAGCAGCTCGGTCCAGGACTCCTACGAGCAGTACTTC.

The rearrangement uses TRBV7-9 and TRBJ1-1; possible D gene TRBD1, 5 bases. The CDR3 length is 14 residues. Germline assignment: CDR1 SEHNR and CDR2 FQNEAQ (reference sequence). The V gene lost 8 bases and the J gene lost 0 bases, with 13 bases spanning the gap. CDR3 sequence reads: CASGTGSVNTEAFF. The CDR3, as DNA: TGTGCCAGCGGAACAGGAAGTGTGAACACTGAAGCTTTCTTT.

This chain links TRBV2 with TRBJ2-7, with a possible D match to TRBD2 (6 bases). The CDR3 has 16 residues. Germline V gene lookup returns CDR1 SNHLY and CDR2 FYNNEI. V was trimmed by 0 bases and J by 1 base, leaving 13 bases between them. CDR3 DNA: TGTGCCAGCAGTGAAGCGGGCTTCGGGGGTTCCTACGAGCAGTACTTC. It is translated as CASSEAGFGGSYEQYF.

The chain employs TRBV19 and TRBJ2-5; 7 positions match TRBD1. This CDR3 has 13 residues. The V gene's germline CDR1 is LNHDA and CDR2 SQIVND (reference sequence). The V gene end was trimmed by 6 bases and the J gene end by 4 bases; junction bases not matched to a gene: 5. The CDR3 sequence is CASRSAGGETQYF. CDR3 coding DNA: TGTGCCAGTAGGTCGGCAGGGGGAGAGACCCAGTACTTC.

This clone was detected once. V usage is TRBV29-1 and J usage is TRBJ2-5; 8 bases are a match to TRBD2. CDR3 size: 14 residues. CDR1 SQVTM and CDR2 ANQGSEA come from the germline V gene. The V segment lost 3 bases and the J segment 0 bases; nucleotides outside the gene matches: 3. CDR3 bases: TGCAGCGTTGACTCTAGCGGGTACCAAGAGACCCAGTACTTC. This gives the protein CSVDSSGYQETQYF.

The chain uses TRBV7-6 and TRBJ1-1; D possibly corresponds to TRBD1 (5 bases). This CDR3 has 14 amino acids. CDR1 and CDR2 from the germline V gene are SGHVS and FNYEAQ. The V end lost 5 bases, the J end lost 5 bases, and 15 bases lay between the germline ends. The CDR3 sequence is CASSDQGFGTEAFF. In DNA form, the CDR3 reads TGTGCCAGCAGCGATCAGGGTTTTGGGACTGAAGCTTTCTTT. The whole variable domain, remainder taken from reference TRBV7-6 and TRBJ1-1, is GAGVSQSPRYKVTKRGQDVALRCDPISGHVSLYWYRQALGQGPEFLTYFNYEAQQDKSGLPNDRFSAERPEGSISTLTIQRTEQRDSAMYRCASSDQGFGTEAFFGQGTRLTVV.

This clone was counted a few times. The V call is TRBV7-8, the J call TRBJ2-5; 9 nucleotides align to TRBD1. Trimming removed 5 bases from V and 4 bases from J; junction bases left unmatched: 8. Germline CDR1 reads SGHVS; CDR2 reads FQNEAQ. This CDR3 is 15 amino acids long. The CDR3 loop is CASSVQGAVRETQYF. The CDR3 DNA reads TGTGCCAGCAGCGTACAGGGGGCAGTCCGAGAGACCCAGTACTTC.

V gene TRBV27 combines with J gene TRBJ2-3, with 9 nucleotides matching TRBD1. V gave up 5 bases and J gave up 3 bases; unmatched junction bases: 9. This CDR3 has 16 amino acids. Germline loops: CDR1 MNHEY, CDR2 SMNVEV (reference sequence). The chain's CDR3 is CASSMTGGFETDTQYF. The CDR3 DNA sequence: TGTGCCAGCAGTATGACAGGGGGGTTCGAAACAGATACGCAGTATTTT.

The chain is built from TRBV19 and TRBJ2-7; D possibly corresponds to TRBD2 (5 bases). The CDR3 totals 15 residues. V was clipped by 7 bases and J by 0 bases, with 16 bases between them. The germline V gene encodes CDR1 LNHDA and CDR2 SQIVND (reference sequence). CDR3 sequence: CASTYGGGSSYEQYF. CDR3 DNA sequence: TGTGCCAGTACCTACGGAGGTGGGAGCTCCTACGAGCAGTACTTC. The full variable domain, with the rest looked up from reference TRBV19 and TRBJ2-7, is DGGITQSPKYLFRKEGQNVTLSCEQNLNHDAMYWYRQDPGQGLRLIYYSQIVNDFQKGDIAEGYSVSREKKESFPLTVTSAQKNPTAFYLCASTYGGGSSYEQYFGPGTRLTVT.

The chain carries TRBV9 and TRBJ2-7; D is uncertain. Trimming removed 0 bases from V and 2 bases from J, with 9 bases in between. From germline, CDR1 is SGDLS and CDR2 YYNGEE. The CDR3 runs to 14 residues. The CDR3 protein is CASSVDAGAYEQYF. DNA for the CDR3: TGTGCCAGCAGCGTAGACGCCGGAGCCTACGAGCAGTACTTC. Full variable domain (rest looked up from reference TRBV9 and TRBJ2-7): DSGVTQTPKHLITATGQRVTLRCSPRSGDLSVYWYQQSLDQGLQFLIQYYNGEERAKGNILERFSAQQFPDLHSELNLSSLELGDSALYFCASSVDAGAYEQYFGPGTRLTVT.

This clone appeared once. This sequence joins TRBV6-6 and TRBJ2-1, with D possibly matching TRBD1 (6 bases). The CDR3 totals 15 residues. Germline V gene data show CDR1 as MNHNY and CDR2 as SVGAGI (reference sequence). The V and J ends lost 6 bases and 0 bases respectively, with 12 bases between them. As DNA, the CDR3 is TGTGCCAGCAGCCTTACAGGGCCCTCCTACAATGAGCAGTTCTTC. Amino acids: CASSLTGPSYNEQFF.